This TCR beta chain was documented in a study of blood T cell repertoires in COVID-19. The wider study: The United States, Italy and Spain provided the acute and convalescent COVID-19 samples. From T cells, B-cell-depleted T cells, or PBMCs came the material, which was cDNA or gDNA.

Per the study methods: Nucleated cell counts were estimated from reference gene primer amplification. Repertoires were generated with immunoSEQ multiplex PCR, while TCRdb's copy carries only in-frame clones and drops some. Clone size and V and J calls were adopted from that table, with D and trimming inferred from the DNA. The sample lists 160,000 or so clones, approximately 85% occurring once. This clone was observed a single time. The sequence was collected from a man between 35 and 55 years old with acute or convalescent COVID-19. The sample comprised peripheral blood.

Here the CDR3 DNA reads TGTGCCAGCAGCCCCAGGGTGAACTATGGCTACACCTTC. This sequence encodes CASSPRVNYGYTF. J is TRBJ1-2 and V is TRBV7-2; D perhaps matches TRBD1 (5 bases). The length of the CDR3 is 13 residues. Germline CDR1 reads SGHTA; CDR2 reads FQGNSA. The V gene lost 5 bases and the J gene lost 2 bases, with 9 bases spanning the gap. The entire variable domain, with the rest obtained from reference TRBV7-2 and TRBJ1-2, is as follows: GAGVSQSPSNKVTEKGKDVELRCDPISGHTALYWYRQSLGQGLEFLIYFQGNSAPDKSGLPSDRFSAERTGGSVSTLTIQRTQQEDSAVYLCASSPRVNYGYTFGSGTRLTVV.